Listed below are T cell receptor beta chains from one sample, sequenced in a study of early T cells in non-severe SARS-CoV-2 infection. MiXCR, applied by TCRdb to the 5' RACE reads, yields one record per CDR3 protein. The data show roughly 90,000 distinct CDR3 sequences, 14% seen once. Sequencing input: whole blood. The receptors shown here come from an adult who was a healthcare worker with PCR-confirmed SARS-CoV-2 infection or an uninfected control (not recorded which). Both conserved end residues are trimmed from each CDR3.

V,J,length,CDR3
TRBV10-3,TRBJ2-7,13,AISNGQGGSYEQY
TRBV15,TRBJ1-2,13,ATSRDLGGTDGYT
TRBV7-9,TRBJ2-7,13,ASSLRTRSSYEQY
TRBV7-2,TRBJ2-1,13,ASSGVAGGPREQF
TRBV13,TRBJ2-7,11,ASSFLAAYEQY
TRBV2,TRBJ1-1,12,ASSEQGANTEAF
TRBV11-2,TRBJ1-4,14,ASSLGRQGRSEKLF
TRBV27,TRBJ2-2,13,ASSLSGSFTGELF
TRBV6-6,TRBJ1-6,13,ASTHEAGPGSPLH
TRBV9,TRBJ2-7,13,ASSPGTSPIREQY
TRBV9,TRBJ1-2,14,ASSVGGQGPNYGYT
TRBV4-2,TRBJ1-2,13,ASSQDKGSYYGYT
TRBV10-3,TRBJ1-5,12,AITEERGNQPQH
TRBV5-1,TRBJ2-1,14,ASSLWRASSYNEQF
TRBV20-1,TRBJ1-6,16,SARGTTGISSYNSPLH
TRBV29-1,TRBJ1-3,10,SGGTGANTIY
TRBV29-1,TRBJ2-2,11,SVSEGVTGELF
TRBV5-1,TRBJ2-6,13,ASSLDSSGANVLT
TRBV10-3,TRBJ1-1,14,AIREPDRGFNTEAF
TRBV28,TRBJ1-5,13,ASSLTGRKDQPQH
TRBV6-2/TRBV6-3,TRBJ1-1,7,ASGDGHF
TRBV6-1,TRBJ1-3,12,ASSDGSSGNTIY
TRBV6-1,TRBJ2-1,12,ASIVAGPGHEQF
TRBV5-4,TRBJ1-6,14,ASGTGLSSYNSPLH
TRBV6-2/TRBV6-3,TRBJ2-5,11,ASSYDREETQY
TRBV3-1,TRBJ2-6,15,ASSPWGATSGANVLT
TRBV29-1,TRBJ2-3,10,SVAVSTDTQY
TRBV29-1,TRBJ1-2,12,SDGQSRPNYGYT
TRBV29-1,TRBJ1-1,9,SVTLGAEAF
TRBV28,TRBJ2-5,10,ASSAHKETQY
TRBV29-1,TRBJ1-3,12,SVEDSQRGNTIY
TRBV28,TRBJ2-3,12,AALGLQGTDTQY
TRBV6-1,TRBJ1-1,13,ATCPGTGMNTEAF
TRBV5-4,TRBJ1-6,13,ASSGTGHSNSPLH
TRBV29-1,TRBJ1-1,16,SVEDRLAGRSLSTEAF
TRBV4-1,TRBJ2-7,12,ASSQFTGFYEQY
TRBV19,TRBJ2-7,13,ASSPGTSGSYEQY
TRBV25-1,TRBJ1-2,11,ASSEGSARGYT
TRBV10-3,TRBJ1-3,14,AISLGDGNSGNTIY
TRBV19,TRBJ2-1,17,ASKPHGTSFPGSYNEQF
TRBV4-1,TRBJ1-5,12,ASSLGTGDQPQH
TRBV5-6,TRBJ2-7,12,ASRTTGKGLEQY
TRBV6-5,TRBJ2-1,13,ASRSQGTPGNEQF
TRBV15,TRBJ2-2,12,ATTRGQGAGELF
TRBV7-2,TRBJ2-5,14,ASSLALLAGGPTQY
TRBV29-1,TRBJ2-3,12,SVFWTGRADTQY
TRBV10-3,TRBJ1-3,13,AIRSTGTSGNTIY
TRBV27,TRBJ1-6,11,ASSPAGYSPLH
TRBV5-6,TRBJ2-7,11,ASSLGFSYEQY
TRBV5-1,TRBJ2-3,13,ASSSSPRTTDTQY
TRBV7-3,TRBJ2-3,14,ASSLMASGARDTQY
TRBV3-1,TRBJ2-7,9,ASSQAYEQY
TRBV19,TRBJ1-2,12,ASCPGQFNYGYT
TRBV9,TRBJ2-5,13,ASSVGPQGAETQY
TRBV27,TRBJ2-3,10,ASSQGSDTQY